The entry below describes one TCR beta chain. The target antigen is unknown. The whole isolated RNA underwent reverse transcription, so sequencing captured expressed TCRB transcripts. There were about 3.57 million reads on average in the naive, central memory and regulatory T cell samples. TCRdb's copy holds only in-frame clones and misses some; the assay was immunoSEQ multiplex PCR. The sample contains about 710,000 clones, around an eighth of which appear only once. This sample is part of a study of beta chain features in type 1 diabetes. About the research overall: Healthy donors, compared against patients, showed similar age, gender and cell yields. All samples together contributed almost 110,000,000 sorted cells for examination.

The CDR3 length is 14 residues. The germline V and J ends were trimmed by 1 base and 1 base, with 8 bases remaining between them. Germline V gene sequence: CDR1 SGHTA, CDR2 FQGNSA. Study findings and constraints: Across all four CD4+ subsets, people with type 1 diabetes showed modestly shorter TCRB CDR3s.

The receptor's source is a man aged 18 to 35 with type 1 diabetes. The specimen sequenced was naive CD4+ T cells from blood. The rearrangement joins TRBV7-2 to TRBJ2-7, with D unclear. CDR3: CASSLGWGSYEQYF. CDR3 DNA: TGTGCCAGCAGCTTAGGATGGGGTTCCTACGAGCAGTACTTC.